This record looks at one T cell receptor (beta chain) sequence and its context. Authors' methods: Reference gene primers were amplified, and this amplification served to estimate nucleated cell counts. Libraries were prepared by immunoSEQ multiplex PCR; TCRdb keeps only in-frame clonotypes and omits some of them. That table gives V, J and clone size, and the DNA gave D and trimming. The table shows 150,000 to 200,000 clones, with roughly nine tenths occurring only once. V was pared by 5 bases and J by 5 bases, with 10 bases between. The germline V gene has CDR1 GTSNPN and CDR2 SVGIG (reference sequence). The CDR3 consists of 13 residues. Seattle cases were enrolled at active infection and followed longitudinally. This sample is part of a study of blood T cell repertoires in COVID-19. Study overall: Both acute and convalescent COVID-19 samples were obtained from the United States, Italy and Spain. T cells, B-cell-depleted T cells, or PBMCs supplied cDNA or gDNA.

The V and J genes are TRBV30 and TRBJ1-6; the D gene is possibly TRBD1 (5 bases). The TCR was taken from a woman aged 55-69 years with COVID-19, enrolled during active disease. The material sequenced was peripheral blood. The CDR3 sequence is CAWRDSDNSPLHF. CDR3 nucleotides: TGTGCCTGGCGGGACTCGGATAATTCACCCCTCCACTTT.